One and the same sample provided the 25 T cell receptor beta chains below, sequenced in a study. TCRdb reprocessed the 5' RACE reads via MiXCR and lists one record per CDR3 protein. Among tens of thousands of distinct CDR3 sequences listed, around 30% were seen once. Sequencing was performed on tumor-infiltrating memory CD4+ T cells sorted from the breast tumor. The subset denotes: memory CD4+ T cells, CD4+CD45RO+CD25-. Receptors originate from a female donor with breast cancer.

This clonotype came up a few times. The J gene is TRBJ2-1, the V gene TRBV12-3 or TRBV12-4; tentative D call: TRBD1 (6 bases). The CDR3 covers 12 residues. V was pared by 6 bases and J by 4 bases, with 7 bases between. CDR3 DNA sequence: TGTGCCAGCAGGACAGGTTACAATGAGCAGTTCTTC. This gives the protein CASRTGYNEQFF.

V gene TRBV9 combines with J gene TRBJ2-3, with D unclear. The germline gives CDR1 SGDLS, CDR2 YYNGEE. The V end lost 7 bases, the J end lost 2 bases, and 8 bases lay between the germline ends. This CDR3 is 12 amino acids long. The CDR3 nucleotides read TGTGCCAGCTCGTGGATCACAGATACGCAGTATTTT. This sequence encodes CASSWITDTQYF.

The DNA of the CDR3 is TGCGCCAGCAGCCAAGGGGTGAGACTCCTCACAGATACGCAGTATTTT. Its translation: CASSQGVRLLTDTQYF. This chain uses TRBV4-1 with TRBJ2-3; no clear D gene. The germline gives CDR1 MGHRA, CDR2 YSYEKL. This CDR3 contains 16 residues. V shed 1 base and J shed 2 bases, with 13 bases lying between them.

The J gene is TRBJ2-7, the V gene TRBV12-3 or TRBV12-4; D perhaps matches TRBD1 (7 bases). CDR3 length equals 13 residues. Trimming shortened V by 3 bases and J by 4 bases, and 10 bases separated the two germline ends. Here the CDR3 DNA reads TGTGCCAGCAGTTTTCAGGGGGGTTACGAGCAGTACTTC. Protein product: CASSFQGGYEQYF.

The J gene is TRBJ2-7, the V gene TRBV5-6; maybe TRBD1 (5 bases). The CDR3 runs to 12 residues. V lost 5 bases, J lost 10 bases, and 16 bases lay in between. In germline, CDR1 is SGHDT, CDR2 YYEEEE. The CDR3 reads CASSWKDSNQYF. The CDR3 DNA reads TGTGCCAGCAGTTGGAAAGACAGTAACCAGTACTTC.

The chain combines TRBV5-4 with TRBJ2-3; D perhaps matches TRBD1 (5 bases). The CDR3 is 13 amino acids. Deletions cut 7 bases from V and 2 bases from J, with 11 bases between. Germline V gives CDR1 SGHNT, CDR2 YYREEE (reference sequence). The CDR3 loop is CASYDRYTDTQYF. The DNA for the CDR3 is TGTGCCAGCTATGACAGATACACAGATACGCAGTATTTT.

This sequence joins TRBV6-6 and TRBJ2-1, with 10 bases lining up with TRBD2. This CDR3 region has 18 residues. Germline V gene sequence: CDR1 MNHNY, CDR2 SVGAGI (reference sequence). Trimming removed 0 bases from V and 6 bases from J; junction bases left unmatched: 11. Written as DNA, the CDR3 is TGTGCCAGCAGTTACTCGATCCTAGCGGGAGTGGCAGGCAATGAGCAGTTCTTC. Its translation: CASSYSILAGVAGNEQFF.

The rearrangement joins TRBV28 to TRBJ1-2; D possibly corresponds to TRBD1 (6 bases). Trimming cost V 5 bases and J 2 bases, with 12 bases left between them. The V gene's germline CDR1 is MDHEN and CDR2 SYDVKM. The CDR3 covers 14 residues. DNA for the CDR3: TGTGCCAGCAGTGACGTGGGACACAACTATGGCTACACCTTC. It encodes CASSDVGHNYGYTF.

The rearrangement links TRBV24-1 to TRBJ2-5; 13 bases fit TRBD2. The CDR3 has 15 residues. The V segment lost 4 bases and the J segment 4 bases; nucleotides outside the gene matches: 2. Germline assignment: CDR1 KGHDR and CDR2 SFDVKD. For the CDR3, the DNA is TGTGCCACCAGTGAGGGACTAGCGGGATTAGAGACCCAGTACTTC. Protein: CATSEGLAGLETQYF.

As regards this clonotype: It may be a read error: a sequence one base away is much more abundant. The chain recombines TRBV5-5 with TRBJ2-5; D is undetermined. Looked up from germline, CDR1 is SGHKS and CDR2 is YYEKEE (reference sequence). The CDR3 runs to 12 residues. The CDR3 region is CTSSFLGETQYF. In DNA, the CDR3 is TGTACCAGCAGCTTTCTAGGGGAGACCCAGTACTTC.

This clonotype has only a few counts. The CDR3 reads CASSFTGTGSEAFF. DNA of the CDR3: TGTGCCAGCAGTTTTACCGGGACAGGGAGTGAAGCTTTCTTT. The chain is built from TRBV27 and TRBJ1-1; 9 positions agree with TRBD1. With V trimmed by 3 bases and J by 7 bases, 6 bases remained unmatched. CDR3 length equals 14 residues. Germline CDR1 and CDR2: MNHEY and SMNVEV (reference sequence).

This chain joins TRBV5-1 and TRBJ2-3, with TRBD2 identical over 11 bases. The CDR3 covers 14 residues. Germline V gene lookup returns CDR1 SGHRS and CDR2 YFSETQ. The V segment lost 5 bases and the J segment 4 bases; nucleotides outside the gene matches: 3. CDR3 residues: CASSSGGASDTQYF. CDR3 DNA: TGCGCCAGCAGTAGCGGGGGGGCCTCAGATACGCAGTATTTT.

The chain couples TRBV28 to TRBJ2-6; no clear D gene. Germline V gives CDR1 MDHEN, CDR2 SYDVKM. The CDR3 runs 15 residues. Trimming stripped 2 bases from V and 3 bases from J, with 8 bases between. As DNA, the CDR3 is TGTGCCAGCAGTTTAAACCCTAATGGGGCCAACGTCCTGACTTTC. As protein: CASSLNPNGANVLTF. Drawing the rest from reference TRBV28 and TRBJ2-6, the complete variable domain is DVKVTQSSRYLVKRTGEKVFLECVQDMDHENMFWYRQDPGLGLRLIYFSYDVKMKEKGDIPEGYSVSREKKERFSLILESASTNQTSMYLCASSLNPNGANVLTFGAGSRLTVL.

This clonotype has only a few counts. The gene calls are TRBV5-1 and TRBJ1-1, with 8 bases aligning to TRBD1. V lost 3 bases to trimming and J lost 4 bases; unmatched junction nucleotides: 5. This CDR3 is 14 amino acids long. Germline V gene sequence: CDR1 SGHRS, CDR2 YFSETQ. As DNA, the CDR3 is TGCGCCAGCAGCTCGGGACAGGCGGGCACTGAAGCTTTCTTT. Its protein product is CASSSGQAGTEAFF.

This clonotype was seen only a few times. This sequence joins TRBV20-1 and TRBJ1-5, with D hard to call. The CDR3 is made up of 14 amino acids. Trimming stripped 3 bases from V and 3 bases from J, with 12 bases between. The germline V gene encodes CDR1 DFQATT and CDR2 SNEGSKA (reference sequence). DNA for the CDR3: TGCAGTGCTAGTAATTCCGGATACAATCAGCCCCAGCATTTT. The encoded protein is CSASNSGYNQPQHF.

This chain links TRBV4-3 with TRBJ1-3; D is perhaps TRBD1 (5 bases). Trimming took off 0 bases at V and 4 bases at J, with 19 bases between the two ends. Germline assignment: CDR1 LGHNA and CDR2 YSLEER. The CDR3 covers 18 residues. The chain's CDR3 is CASSQDSTVNFSGNTIYF. CDR3 nucleotide sequence: TGCGCCAGCAGCCAAGATTCGACAGTGAATTTCTCCGGAAACACCATATATTTT.

The chain joins TRBV7-2 to TRBJ1-5; no definite D call. The CDR3 spans 14 residues. Germline CDR1 and CDR2: SGHTA and FQGNSA. Trimming shortened V by 5 bases and J by 0 bases, and 8 bases separated the two germline ends. The CDR3 nucleotides are TGTGCCAGCAGCCCCGGGCTTAGCAATCAGCCCCAGCATTTT. Translated, it gives CASSPGLSNQPQHF.

Only a few counts were recorded for this clonotype. The chain recombines TRBV28 with TRBJ2-7; either TRBD1 or TRBD2 may fit D (5 bases each). V was trimmed by 3 bases and J by 0 bases, leaving 12 bases between them. The CDR3 has 15 amino acids. Germline CDR1 and CDR2: MDHEN and SYDVKM. For the CDR3, the DNA is TGTGCCAGCAGTTTCCCGGGGACGGTCTCCTACGAGCAGTACTTC. Residues: CASSFPGTVSYEQYF.

The genes are TRBV12-3 or TRBV12-4 and TRBJ1-4; D uncertain. The germline V and J ends were trimmed by 5 bases and 4 bases, with 11 bases remaining between them. The CDR3 is 14 residues long. The CDR3: CASSEGTYNEKLFF. In DNA form, the CDR3 reads TGTGCCAGCAGTGAAGGCACATATAATGAAAAACTGTTTTTT.

This clonotype was recorded a few times. V is TRBV6-2 or TRBV6-3 and J is TRBJ2-7; D remains unclear. This CDR3 is 12 amino acids long. The germline V gene has CDR1 MNHEY and CDR2 SVGEGT. The ends were cut back, 0 bases at V and 2 bases at J, with 2 bases in the middle. The CDR3 DNA sequence: TGTGCCAGCAGTTACTCGACCTACGAGCAGTACTTC. It yields the protein CASSYSTYEQYF.

This clonotype was seen a handful of times. The chain joins TRBV12-3 or TRBV12-4 to TRBJ2-7; 10 nucleotides match TRBD1. The CDR3 loop spans 15 amino acids. J was trimmed by 7 bases and V by 3 bases; bases with no gene match: 9. The CDR3 DNA reads TGTGCCAGCAGTTTCGACAGGGGGCTGATCCGGGAGCAGTACTTC. Residues: CASSFDRGLIREQYF.

This clonotype occurred a few times. At one of its ends the junction is not consistent with the germline gene, which may arise from a read error. In DNA, the CDR3 is TGCAGCGTTGCACTCTCCTACGAGCAGCACTTC. Encoded protein: CSVALSYEQHF. This chain connects TRBV29-1 to TRBJ2-7; unclear D gene. The CDR3 runs 11 residues. The germline CDR1 and CDR2 sequences are SQVTM and ANQGSEA.

This chain connects TRBV21-1 to TRBJ2-3; the table's D call TRBD1 went unverified against the DNA. TRBV21-1 is a known pseudogene. This CDR3 is 16 amino acids long. CDR3 residues: CASSNGRQGDTDTQYF. The CDR3 bases are TGTGCCAGCAGCAATGGGCGCCAGGGGGACACAGATACGCAGTATTTT.

The chain employs TRBV12-3 or TRBV12-4 and TRBJ1-5, with 12 nucleotides matching TRBD1. V lost 6 bases to trimming and J lost 4 bases; unmatched junction nucleotides: 13. The CDR3 has 18 amino acids. CDR3 amino acids: CASRLGGQGARWNQPQHF. The CDR3 nucleotides read TGTGCCAGCAGACTAGGGGGACAGGGGGCGCGATGGAATCAGCCCCAGCATTTT.

The chain recombines TRBV5-1 with TRBJ2-7; D gene unclear. CDR1 is SGHRS and CDR2 is YFSETQ in the germline V gene. The V end was cut by 0 bases, the J end by 3 bases, with 7 bases between. The CDR3 covers 13 residues. CDR3 DNA: TGCGCCAGCAGCTTGGAGGCCAACTACGAGCAGTACTTC. Encoded protein: CASSLEANYEQYF.